A single sample gave rise to the 21 T cell receptor beta chains below, sequenced in a study of T-cell reconstitution after alpha-beta-depleted transplantation in children (dated by TCRdb to the mid-2010s). Library creation used PCR. Data came from an Illumina HiSeq 2500. To normalize quantification of the TCRbeta repertoire, the TCR libraries were built with molecular barcoding that relied on unique molecular identifiers. TCRdb passed the public sequencing reads through fastp at Q25 and MiXCR, retaining productive beta sequences. Rows merge per CDR3 protein into single entries with the most common DNA and genes. The sample records 400,000 to 500,000 distinct CDR3 sequences, about 11% of which are singletons. In total, the top ten clones hold approximately 5% of the sample. Here the sequenced sample was PBMCs from the stem cell graft donor, taken from the stem cell graft. These receptors were taken from a human donor who donated a stem cell graft to a child with acute myeloid leukemia.

This clonotype turned up a few times. The DNA for the CDR3 is TGCACCACGGAGACCCAGTACTTC. It translates to CTTETQYF. The chain employs TRBV29-1 and TRBJ2-5; D remains unclear. CDR1 is SQVTM, CDR2 ANQGSEA, per germline. The CDR3 length is 8 residues.

This clonotype has a handful of counts. The V call is TRBV6-5, the J call TRBJ2-1; TRBD2 aligns across 7 bases. Germline V lookup: CDR1 MNHEY, CDR2 SVGAGI. The length of the CDR3 is 15 residues. Trimming at V came to 1 base and at J to 4 bases, leaving 4 bases not matched to a gene. The chain's CDR3 is CASSYYSGPYNEQFF. Here the CDR3 DNA reads TGTGCCAGCAGTTACTATAGCGGGCCGTACAATGAGCAGTTCTTC.

The rearrangement links TRBV7-2 to TRBJ1-2, with 9 bases matching TRBD1. CDR1 and CDR2 from the germline V gene are SGHTA and FQGNSA. With V trimmed by 4 bases and J by 8 bases, 8 bases remained unmatched. The CDR3 consists of 14 residues. The CDR3 nucleotides are TGTGCCAGCAGCTACCCCGGGACAGGGAGAGGCTACACCTTC. Amino acids: CASSYPGTGRGYTF.

This clonotype was recorded a few times. The rearrangement links TRBV6-4 to TRBJ2-2, with D perhaps matching TRBD2 (5 bases). Trimming took off 2 bases at V and 3 bases at J, with 7 bases between the two ends. Germline-derived CDR1 and CDR2 are MRHNA and SNTAGT. The CDR3 extends over 14 amino acids. The CDR3 DNA sequence: TGTGCCAGCAGTGACGTCGGGGACACCGGGGAGCTGTTTTTT. As protein: CASSDVGDTGELFF.

This clonotype occurred a few times. This chain uses TRBV6-1 with TRBJ2-3; D is unclear. V lost 7 bases and J lost 3, with 14 bases in between. Germline CDR1 MNHNS, CDR2 SASEGT. This CDR3 has 14 residues. CDR3 region: CASTNLRETDTQYF. The CDR3 bases are TGTGCCAGCACCAACCTACGTGAGACAGATACGCAGTATTTT.

The chain has TRBV7-2 and TRBJ2-3, with D unresolved. The CDR3 loop spans 14 amino acids. Per the germline V gene, CDR1 is SGHTA and CDR2 is FQGNSA. The germline V and J ends were trimmed by 0 bases and 2 bases, with 6 bases remaining between them. The CDR3 protein is CASSLAEITDTQYF. In nucleotides, the CDR3 is TGTGCCAGCAGCTTAGCCGAAATCACAGATACGCAGTATTTT.

This clonotype appeared a few times. The chain joins TRBV6-1 to TRBJ2-7; 8 bases line up with TRBD1. The CDR3 totals 15 residues. V was clipped by 6 bases and J by 1 base; unmatched bases: 8. Germline V gene data show CDR1 as MNHNS and CDR2 as SASEGT. In nucleotides, the CDR3 is TGTGCCAGCAGACGCACAGGGGGACAGTCCTACGAGCAGTACTTC. This gives the protein CASRRTGGQSYEQYF.

The J gene is TRBJ1-1, the V gene TRBV7-2, with D unresolved. CDR1 and CDR2 from the germline V gene are SGHTA and FQGNSA. V lost 3 bases to trimming and J lost 6 bases, with 23 bases between them. The CDR3 extends over 17 amino acids. CDR3 DNA: TGTGCCAGCAGCTTCTTGTGGGCCACGGACGGTAGGGCTGAAGCTTTCTTT. This gives the protein CASSFLWATDGRAEAFF.

V is TRBV20-1 and J is TRBJ1-1; TRBD1 aligns across 7 bases. This CDR3 spans 16 amino acids. V gave up 1 base and J gave up 7 bases; unmatched junction bases: 15. The V gene's germline CDR1 is DFQATT and CDR2 SNEGSKA (reference sequence). CDR3 region: CSARGYRDRASFEAFF. The CDR3 DNA reads TGCAGTGCTAGAGGATACCGGGACAGAGCCTCTTTTGAAGCTTTCTTT.

This clonotype appeared a few times. The rearrangement links TRBV7-9 to TRBJ2-2, with a tentative D call TRBD1 (5 bases). The germline V gene has CDR1 SEHNR and CDR2 FQNEAQ (reference sequence). V lost 5 bases, J lost 6 bases, and 13 bases lay in between. This CDR3 is 14 amino acids long. DNA for the CDR3: TGTGCCAGCAGCCGTGGGGCGCTCGCCGGGGAGCTGTTTTTT. Translated: CASSRGALAGELFF.

A few counts support this clonotype. The V gene is TRBV7-8, the J gene TRBJ2-2; 8 nucleotides align to TRBD1. Germline V gene lookup returns CDR1 SGHVS and CDR2 FQNEAQ. V shed 11 bases, J shed 6 bases, and the junction held 11 bases outside the gene matches. The length of the CDR3 is 14 residues. This CDR3 is CASGQGGGAGELFF. The CDR3 DNA is TGTGCCTCAGGACAGGGTGGAGGAGCCGGGGAGCTGTTTTTT.

This chain connects TRBV20-1 to TRBJ2-3; 15 nucleotides agree with TRBD2. Germline CDR1 DFQATT, CDR2 SNEGSKA (reference sequence). This CDR3 has 17 amino acids. The V segment lost 6 bases and the J segment 8 bases; nucleotides outside the gene matches: 15. The CDR3 nucleotides read TGCAGTGCAACTGGACTAGCGGGAGGGCCTGCGGTAGTTACGCAGTATTTT. Its translation is CSATGLAGGPAVVTQYF.

The chain recombines TRBV20-1 with TRBJ2-7, with a possible D match to TRBD1 (7 bases). Trimming took 6 bases from V and 3 from J, leaving 12 bases between them. Germline CDR1 is DFQATT and CDR2 is SNEGSKA (reference sequence). The CDR3 runs to 12 residues. The CDR3 DNA follows: TGCAGTGCCCGGCAGGGGGGCTACGAGCAGTACTTC. Amino acid sequence: CSARQGGYEQYF.

Here the CDR3 DNA reads TGTGCCAGCACCCTCCCAGGGGCAGGACAATACGAGCAGTACGTC. It translates to CASTLPGAGQYEQYV. The chain uses TRBV2 and TRBJ2-7; perhaps TRBD1 as D (6 bases). The V end was cut by 7 bases, the J end by 4 bases, with 20 bases between. The CDR3 sequence is 15 residues long. Germline V gene data show CDR1 as SNHLY and CDR2 as FYNNEI.

The V and J genes are TRBV10-3 and TRBJ2-6; D is possibly TRBD1 (5 bases). The V end was cut by 3 bases, the J end by 4 bases, with 16 bases between. The CDR3 sequence is 17 residues long. Germline V CDR1 and CDR2: ENHRY, SYGVKD. DNA for the CDR3: TGTGCCATCAGTGATCGGTCCCAGGGAACCGGGGCCAACGTCCTGACTTTC. It translates to CAISDRSQGTGANVLTF.

This clonotype was counted between two and nine times. The J gene is TRBJ1-4, the V gene TRBV13, with TRBD1 matching over 9 bases. V trimming: 3 bases; J trimming: 8 bases; junction bases outside the gene matches: 7. The CDR3 loop spans 15 amino acids. Per germline, CDR1 PRHDT and CDR2 FYEKMQ (reference sequence). As DNA, the CDR3 is TGTGCCAGCAGCTTCTCGGGACAGGGTCGGGAAAAACTGTTTTTT. Residues: CASSFSGQGREKLFF.

In its sample, this clonotype was seen a few times. V usage is TRBV7-9 and J usage is TRBJ1-5; 8 nucleotides match TRBD1. The CDR3 is made up of 14 amino acids. Germline CDR1 and CDR2: SEHNR and FQNEAQ (reference sequence). The J segment lost 3 bases and the V segment lost 4 bases, leaving 2 bases of the junction unmatched. The CDR3 loop reads CASSSDRANQPQHF. The CDR3 DNA follows: TGTGCCAGCAGCTCGGACAGGGCCAATCAGCCCCAGCATTTT.

Note on this clonotype: The germline gene is not matched at one end of the junction; a read error may be the cause. The rearrangement uses TRBV7-7 and TRBJ2-1; D may be TRBD2 (5 bases). Germline V CDR1 and CDR2: SSHAT, FNYEAQ (reference sequence). The CDR3 extends over 17 amino acids. The CDR3 sequence: CASSQFLPGSSYNEQFF. The CDR3 nucleotides read TGTGCTAGCAGCCAATTCTTACCGGGGAGCTCCTACAATGAGCAGTTCTTC.

This clonotype was recorded at least ten times. The chain combines TRBV2 with TRBJ2-7, with 7 positions matching TRBD1. This CDR3 has 14 residues. With 10 bases clipped from V and 9 bases from J, the junction kept 18 bases outside the gene matches. CDR1 and CDR2 from the germline V gene are SNHLY and FYNNEI. The CDR3 sequence is CATSNRGDVRGQYF. CDR3 sequence (DNA): TGTGCCACCTCAAACAGGGGAGACGTACGTGGGCAGTACTTC. The variable domain in full, completed from reference TRBV2 and TRBJ2-7, reads EPEVTQTPSHQVTQMGQEVILRCVPISNHLYFYWYRQILGQKVEFLVSFYNNEISEKSEIFDDQFSVERPDGSNFTLKIRSTKLEDSAMYFCATSNRGDVRGQYFGPGTRLTVT.

This clonotype showed up just a few times. The chain employs TRBV5-1 and TRBJ1-1; maybe TRBD1 (5 bases). CDR1 SGHRS and CDR2 YFSETQ come from the germline V gene. The CDR3 covers 13 residues. Trimming left V 4 bases short and J 5 bases short, with 12 bases between. The CDR3 DNA follows: TGCGCCAGCAGCAGCGGGACGGGAACTGAAGCTTTCTTT. Its translation: CASSSGTGTEAFF.

This clonotype occurred many times. This chain joins TRBV27 and TRBJ2-1; 9 nucleotides line up with TRBD2. Trimming took 6 bases from V and 7 from J; bases not matched to a gene: 4. CDR3 length: 13 residues. Germline V gene sequence: CDR1 MNHEY, CDR2 SMNVEV (reference sequence). The DNA for the CDR3 is TGTGCCAGCAGGGCGGGGGGGCGGAATGAGCAGTTCTTC. It encodes CASRAGGRNEQFF.